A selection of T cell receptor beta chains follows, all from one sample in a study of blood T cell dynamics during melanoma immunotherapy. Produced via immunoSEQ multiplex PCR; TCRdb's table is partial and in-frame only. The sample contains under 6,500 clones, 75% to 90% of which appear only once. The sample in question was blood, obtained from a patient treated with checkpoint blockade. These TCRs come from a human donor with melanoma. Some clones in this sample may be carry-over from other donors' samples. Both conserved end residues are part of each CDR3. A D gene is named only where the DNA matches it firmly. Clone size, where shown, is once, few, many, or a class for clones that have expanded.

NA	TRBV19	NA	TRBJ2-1	TGTGCCAGTAATGACCGGGACATAGACAATGAGCAGTTCTTC	CASNDRDIDNEQFF
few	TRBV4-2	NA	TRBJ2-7	TGTGCCAGCAGCCCTCCCGGCCAGTACGACGAGCAGTACTTC	CASSPPGQYDEQYF
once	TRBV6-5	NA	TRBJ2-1	TGTGCCAGCAGTTACTCAGGGGGGCAGTTCTTC	CASSYSGGQFF
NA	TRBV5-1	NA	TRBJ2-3	TGCGCCAGCACTGGACAGAACACAGATACGCAGTATTTT	CASTGQNTDTQYF
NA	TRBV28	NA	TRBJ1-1	TGTGCCAGCAGAGGACCTGGGGGGGGTGAAGCTTTCTTT	CASRGPGGGEAFF
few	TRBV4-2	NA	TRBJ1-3	TGTGCCAGCAGCCAAGACGGTCCCGGCTCTGGAAACACCATATATTTT	CASSQDGPGSGNTIYF
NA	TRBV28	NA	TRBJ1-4	TGTGCCAGCAGTTTCTTTGACAGGCGGGGAAAACTGTTTTTT	CASSFFDRRGKLFF
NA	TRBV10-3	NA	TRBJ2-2	TGTGCCATGCGGACTCTAGCAACGAACACCGGGGAGCTGTTTTTT	CAMRTLATNTGELFF
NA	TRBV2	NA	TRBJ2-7	TGTGCCAGCAGGAAGGACGGCTACTACGAGCAGTACTTC	CASRKDGYYEQYF
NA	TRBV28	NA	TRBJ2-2	TGTGCCAGCAATAGTAGGACCGGGGAGCTGTTTTTT	CASNSRTGELFF
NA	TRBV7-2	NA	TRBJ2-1	TGTGCCAGCAGCTGGGGCAGAGCATACAATGAGCAGTTCTTC	CASSWGRAYNEQFF
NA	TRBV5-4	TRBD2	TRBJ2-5	TGTGCCAGCAGCGCTGGGACTAGCGGACAAGAGACCCAGTACTTC	CASSAGTSGQETQYF
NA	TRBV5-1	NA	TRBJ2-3	TGCGCCAGCAGGCCTCGAAGCACAGATACGCAGTATTTT	CASRPRSTDTQYF
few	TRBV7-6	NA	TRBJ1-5	TGTGCCAGCAGCTTCGCCGAGAATCAGCCCCAGCATTTT	CASSFAENQPQHF
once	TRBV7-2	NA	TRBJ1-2	TGTGCCAGCAGCTTAACCCGGGAGGGGGGCTACACCTTC	CASSLTREGGYTF
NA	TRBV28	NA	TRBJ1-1	TGTGCCAGCAGTTCCCCGGGATCTTACTGGGCTGAAGCTTTCTTT	CASSSPGSYWAEAFF
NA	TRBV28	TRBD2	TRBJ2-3	TGTGCCAGCAGCCAGGGGTTGGGGACTAGCGTAGATACGCAGTATTTT	CASSQGLGTSVDTQYF
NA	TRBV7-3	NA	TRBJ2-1	TGTGCCAGCAGCTTATGGGGCAATGAGCAGTTCTTC	CASSLWGNEQFF
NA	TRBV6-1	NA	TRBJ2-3	TGTGCCAGCAGATTGGGACAAAGCACAGATACGCAGTATTTT	CASRLGQSTDTQYF
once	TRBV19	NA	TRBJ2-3	TGTGCCAGTAGTATGGTCCGGGGCCCCACAGATACGCAGTATTTT	CASSMVRGPTDTQYF
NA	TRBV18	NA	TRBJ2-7	TGTGCCAGCTCACCACAGAAATCCCTCGAGCAGTACTTC	CASSPQKSLEQYF
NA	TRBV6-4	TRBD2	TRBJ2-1	TGTGCCAGCAGTGACTATGGGACTAGCGGGAATGAGCAGTTCTTC	CASSDYGTSGNEQFF
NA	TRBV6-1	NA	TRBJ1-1	TGTGCCAGCAGAGATGAAGTGAACACTGAAGCTTTCTTT	CASRDEVNTEAFF
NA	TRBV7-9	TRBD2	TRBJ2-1	TGTGCCAGCAGCTTCGGGGGACTAGCGGGAGAGCAGTTCTTC	CASSFGGLAGEQFF
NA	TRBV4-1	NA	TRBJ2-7	TGCGCCAGCAGCCAAAGAATAGGGACTTCCTACGAGCAGTACTTC	CASSQRIGTSYEQYF
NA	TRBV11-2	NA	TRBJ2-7	TGTGCCAGCAGCCCCCCGAGAACGGTCTTCTACGAGCAGTACTTC	CASSPPRTVFYEQYF
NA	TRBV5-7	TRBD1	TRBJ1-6	TGTGCCAGCAGCTGGGACAGGGCTTTGAATTCACCCCTCCACTTT	CASSWDRALNSPLHF
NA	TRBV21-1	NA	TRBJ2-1	TGTGCCAGCATTACCGGGACAGGGTCCCGGGAGCAGTTCTTC	CASITGTGSREQFF
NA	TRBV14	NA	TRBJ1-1	TGTGCCAGCAGCCCCGCGACCAGAATGAACACTGAAGCTTTCTTT	CASSPATRMNTEAFF
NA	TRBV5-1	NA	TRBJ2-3	TGCGCCAGCAGCCCCGCGCCTAGCACAGATACGCAGTATTTT	CASSPAPSTDTQYF
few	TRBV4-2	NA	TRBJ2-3	TGTGCCAGCAGCCAAGATCTGGGGGTAACCACAGATACGCAGTATTTT	CASSQDLGVTTDTQYF
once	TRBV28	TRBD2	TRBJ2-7	TGTGCCAGCAGTCCATTTAGACTAGCGGGGAACTACGAGCAGTACTTC	CASSPFRLAGNYEQYF
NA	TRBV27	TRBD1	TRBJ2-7	TGTGCCAGCAGTCCCGGACAGGGCGGCGAGCAGTACTTC	CASSPGQGGEQYF
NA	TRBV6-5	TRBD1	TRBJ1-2	TGTGCCAGCAGTTCCGGGACAGGGGACTATGGCTACACCTTC	CASSSGTGDYGYTF
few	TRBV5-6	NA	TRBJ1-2	TGTGCCAGCAGCAAGGGCCAGGGAGACGGCTACACCTTC	CASSKGQGDGYTF
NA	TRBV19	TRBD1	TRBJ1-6	TGTGCCAGTAGGCAATCTCAGGGGGCGGTTAATTCACCCCTCCACTTT	CASRQSQGAVNSPLHF
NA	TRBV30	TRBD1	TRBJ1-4	TGTGCCTGGAGTGGAACGGGACAGGGCGCTGAAAAACTGTTTTTT	CAWSGTGQGAEKLFF
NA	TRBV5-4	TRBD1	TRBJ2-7	TGTGCCAGCAGCTTGGATAGTACAGGGGGTGCTATCCACGAGCAGTACTTC	CASSLDSTGGAIHEQYF
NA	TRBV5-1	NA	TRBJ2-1	TGCGCCAGCAGCTTGGTTGCGACTGTGAACAATGAGCAGTTCTTC	CASSLVATVNNEQFF
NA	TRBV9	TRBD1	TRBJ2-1	TGTGCCAGCAGCGCTCGGGACAGGGGGAATGAGCAGTTCTTC	CASSARDRGNEQFF
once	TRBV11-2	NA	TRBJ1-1	TGTGCCAGCAGGCCGGGACAACGTTTCACTGAAGCTTTCTTT	CASRPGQRFTEAFF
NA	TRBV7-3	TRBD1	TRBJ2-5	TGTGCCAGCAGTAGAGGGACAGCGGAGACCCAGTACTTC	CASSRGTAETQYF
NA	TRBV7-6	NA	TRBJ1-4	TGTGCCAGCAGCTTAGGGGTTGATGAAAAACTGTTTTTT	CASSLGVDEKLFF
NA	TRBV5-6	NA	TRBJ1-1	TGTGCCAGCAGCTTGCTGGGGGGCACTGAAGCTTTCTTT	CASSLLGGTEAFF
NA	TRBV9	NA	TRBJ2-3	TGTGCCAGCAGCGTAGGATGGTTTGGCACAGATACGCAGTATTTT	CASSVGWFGTDTQYF
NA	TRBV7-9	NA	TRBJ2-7	TGTGCCAGCAGCTTAGGGGACGGCGAGCAGTACTTC	CASSLGDGEQYF
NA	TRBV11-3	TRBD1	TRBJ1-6	TGTGCCAGCAGCTGGGACAGGGCTTTGAATTCACCCCTCCACTTT	CASSWDRALNSPLHF
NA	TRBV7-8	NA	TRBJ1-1	TGTGCCAGCAGCCCCGATGGCCGGGCGAAAGCTTTCTTT	CASSPDGRAKAFF
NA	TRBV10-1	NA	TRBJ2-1	TGCGCCAGCAGTGAGTCGATGGGGGGCACGTACAATGAGCAGTTCTTC	CASSESMGGTYNEQFF
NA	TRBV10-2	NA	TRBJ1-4	TGCGCCAGCAGTAGTCCGGGTACTAATGAAAAACTGTTTTTT	CASSSPGTNEKLFF
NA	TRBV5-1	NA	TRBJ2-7	TGCGCCAGCAGCTTGGAAGTTGGGAGCTCCTACGAGCAGTACTTC	CASSLEVGSSYEQYF
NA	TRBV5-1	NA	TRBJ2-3	TGCGCCAGCAGCTTGGATGGCAGTCGCACAGATACGCAGTATTTT	CASSLDGSRTDTQYF
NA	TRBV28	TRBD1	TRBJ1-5	TGTGCCAGCAGTCGACAGGGCCCAAATCAGCCCCAGCATTTT	CASSRQGPNQPQHF
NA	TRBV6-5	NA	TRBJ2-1	TGTGCCAGCAGTTCCCCTCCGGGACACCGGTTCTTC	CASSSPPGHRFF
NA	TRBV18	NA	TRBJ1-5	TGTGCCAGCTCACCAGGCAGTAATAGCAATCAGCCCCAGCATTTT	CASSPGSNSNQPQHF
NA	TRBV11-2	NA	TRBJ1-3	TGTGCCAGCAGGCAGGGGACCTCTGGAAACACCATATATTTT	CASRQGTSGNTIYF
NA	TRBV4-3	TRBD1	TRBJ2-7	TGCGCCAGCAGCCAAGATCGGGACAGGGAAGGGTACGAGCAGTACTTC	CASSQDRDREGYEQYF